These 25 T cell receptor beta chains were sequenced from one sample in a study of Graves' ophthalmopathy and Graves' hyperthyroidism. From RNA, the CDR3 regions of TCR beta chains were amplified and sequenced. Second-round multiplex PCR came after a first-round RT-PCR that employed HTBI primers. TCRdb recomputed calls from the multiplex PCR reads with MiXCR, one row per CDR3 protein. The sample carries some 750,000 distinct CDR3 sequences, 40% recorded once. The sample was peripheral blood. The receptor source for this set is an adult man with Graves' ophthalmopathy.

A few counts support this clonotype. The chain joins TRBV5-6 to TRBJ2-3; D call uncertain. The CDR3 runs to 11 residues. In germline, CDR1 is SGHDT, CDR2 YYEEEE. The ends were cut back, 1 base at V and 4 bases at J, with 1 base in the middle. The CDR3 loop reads CASSLSDTQYF. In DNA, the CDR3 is TGTGCCAGCAGCTTGTCAGATACGCAGTATTTT.

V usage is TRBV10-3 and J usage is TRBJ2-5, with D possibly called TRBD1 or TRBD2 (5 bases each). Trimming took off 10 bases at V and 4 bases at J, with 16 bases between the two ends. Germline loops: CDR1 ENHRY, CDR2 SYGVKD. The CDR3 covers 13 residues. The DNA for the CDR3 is TGTGCCAGCAGGGAAACTAGGGGAGAGACCCAGTACTTC. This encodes CASRETRGETQYF.

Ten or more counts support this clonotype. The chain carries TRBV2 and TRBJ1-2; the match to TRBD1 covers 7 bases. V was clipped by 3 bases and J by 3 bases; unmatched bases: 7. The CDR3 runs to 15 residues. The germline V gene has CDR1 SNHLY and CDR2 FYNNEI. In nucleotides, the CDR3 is TGTGCCAGCAGTGAGCGGACAGGAGCACACTATGGCTACACCTTC. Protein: CASSERTGAHYGYTF.

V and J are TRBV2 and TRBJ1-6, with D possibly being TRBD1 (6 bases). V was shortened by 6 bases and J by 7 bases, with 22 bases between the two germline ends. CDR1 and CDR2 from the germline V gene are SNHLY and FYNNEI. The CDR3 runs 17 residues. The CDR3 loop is CASSTYLGGARNSPLHF. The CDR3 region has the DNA TGTGCCAGCAGCACCTACTTGGGGGGGGCGCGGAATTCACCCCTCCACTTT.

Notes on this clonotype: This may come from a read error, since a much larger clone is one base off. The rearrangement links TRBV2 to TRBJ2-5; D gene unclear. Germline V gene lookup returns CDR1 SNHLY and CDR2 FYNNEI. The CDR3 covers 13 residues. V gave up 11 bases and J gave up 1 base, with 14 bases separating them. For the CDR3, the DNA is TGTGCCGTCAGCCTAGACATCCAAGAGACCCAGTACTTC. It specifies CAVSLDIQETQYF.

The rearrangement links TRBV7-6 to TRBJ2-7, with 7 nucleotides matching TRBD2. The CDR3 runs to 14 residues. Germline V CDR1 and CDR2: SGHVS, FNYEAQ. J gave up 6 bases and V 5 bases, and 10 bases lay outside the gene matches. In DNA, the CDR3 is TGTGCCAGCAGCCTTAGCGGGCGCCTCGCCGAGCAGTACTTC. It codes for CASSLSGRLAEQYF.

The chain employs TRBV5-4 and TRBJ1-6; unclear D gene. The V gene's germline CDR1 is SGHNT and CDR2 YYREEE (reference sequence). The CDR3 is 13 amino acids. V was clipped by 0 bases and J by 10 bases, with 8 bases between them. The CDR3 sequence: CASSLETDSPLHF. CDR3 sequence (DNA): TGTGCCAGCAGCTTGGAGACTGACTCACCCCTCCACTTT.

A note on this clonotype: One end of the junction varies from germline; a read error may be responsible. CDR3 nucleotide sequence: TGCGCCAGCAGCCCTGGACAGGGGGCTCGCGGGGAGCTGTTTTTT. Protein product: CASSPGQGARGELFF. The chain recombines TRBV25-1 with TRBJ2-2; 11 nucleotides line up with TRBD1. Germline loops: CDR1 MGHDK, CDR2 SYGVNS. The CDR3 consists of 15 residues.

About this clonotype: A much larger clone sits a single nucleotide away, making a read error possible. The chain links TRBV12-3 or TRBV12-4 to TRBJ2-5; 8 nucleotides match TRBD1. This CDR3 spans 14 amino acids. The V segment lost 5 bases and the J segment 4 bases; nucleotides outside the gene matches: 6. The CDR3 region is CASSPDRARETQYF. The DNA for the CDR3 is TGTGCCAGCAGTCCGGACAGGGCCAGAGAGACCCAGTACTTC.

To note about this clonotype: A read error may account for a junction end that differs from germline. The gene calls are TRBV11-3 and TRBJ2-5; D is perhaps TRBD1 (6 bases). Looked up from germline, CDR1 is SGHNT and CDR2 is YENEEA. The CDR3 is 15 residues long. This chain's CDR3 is CASSLVTGYPEAQYF. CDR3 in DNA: TGTGCCAGCAGCTTAGTAACAGGGTACCCAGAGGCCCAGTACTTC.

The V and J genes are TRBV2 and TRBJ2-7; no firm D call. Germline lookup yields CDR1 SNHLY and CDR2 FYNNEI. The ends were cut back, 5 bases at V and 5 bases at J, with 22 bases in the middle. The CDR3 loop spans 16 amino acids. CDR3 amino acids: CASSLGVEYSRNEQYF. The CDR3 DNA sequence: TGTGCCAGCAGTTTAGGTGTTGAGTACAGCCGGAACGAGCAGTACTTC.

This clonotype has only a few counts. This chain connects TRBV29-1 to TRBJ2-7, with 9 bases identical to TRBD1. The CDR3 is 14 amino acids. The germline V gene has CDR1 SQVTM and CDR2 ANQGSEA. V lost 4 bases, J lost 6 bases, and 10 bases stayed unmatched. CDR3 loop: CSVAKQGALVEQYF. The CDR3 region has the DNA TGCAGCGTTGCGAAACAGGGGGCTCTAGTCGAGCAGTACTTC.

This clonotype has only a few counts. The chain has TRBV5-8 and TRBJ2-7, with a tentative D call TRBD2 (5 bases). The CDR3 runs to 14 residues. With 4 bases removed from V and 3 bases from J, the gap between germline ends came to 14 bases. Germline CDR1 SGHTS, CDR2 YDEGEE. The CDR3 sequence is CASSPRGENYEQYF. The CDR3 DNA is TGTGCCAGCAGCCCCCGTGGGGAGAACTACGAGCAGTACTTC.

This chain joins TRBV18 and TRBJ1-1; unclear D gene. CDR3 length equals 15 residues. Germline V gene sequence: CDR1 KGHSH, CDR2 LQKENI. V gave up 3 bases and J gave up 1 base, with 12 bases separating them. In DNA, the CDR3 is TGTGCCAGCTCACCGTCAGTATCACGGAACACTGAAGCTTTCTTT. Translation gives CASSPSVSRNTEAFF.

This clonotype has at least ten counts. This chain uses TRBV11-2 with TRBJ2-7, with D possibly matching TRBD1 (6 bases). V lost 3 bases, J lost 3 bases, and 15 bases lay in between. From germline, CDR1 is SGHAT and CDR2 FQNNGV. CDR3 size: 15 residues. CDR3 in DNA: TGTGCCAGCAGCTTCACCGGGACAAACCTCTACGAGCAGTACTTC. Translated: CASSFTGTNLYEQYF.

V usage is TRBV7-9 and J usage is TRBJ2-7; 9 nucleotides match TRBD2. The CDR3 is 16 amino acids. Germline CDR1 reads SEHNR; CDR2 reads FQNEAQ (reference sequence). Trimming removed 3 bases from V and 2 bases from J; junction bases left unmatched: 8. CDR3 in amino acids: CASSFTASGNTYEQYF. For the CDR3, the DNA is TGTGCCAGCAGCTTCACTGCTAGCGGGAATACCTACGAGCAGTACTTC.

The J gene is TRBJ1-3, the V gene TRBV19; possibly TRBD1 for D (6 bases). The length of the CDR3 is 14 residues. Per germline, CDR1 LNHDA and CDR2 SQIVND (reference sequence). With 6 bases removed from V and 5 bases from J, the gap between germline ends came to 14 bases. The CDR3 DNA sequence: TGTGCCAGTAGGGCGAGCCAGGGGCGAAACACCATATATTTT. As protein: CASRASQGRNTIYF. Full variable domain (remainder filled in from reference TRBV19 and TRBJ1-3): DGGITQSPKYLFRKEGQNVTLSCEQNLNHDAMYWYRQDPGQGLRLIYYSQIVNDFQKGDIAEGYSVSREKKESFPLTVTSAQKNPTAFYLCASRASQGRNTIYFGEGSWLTVV.

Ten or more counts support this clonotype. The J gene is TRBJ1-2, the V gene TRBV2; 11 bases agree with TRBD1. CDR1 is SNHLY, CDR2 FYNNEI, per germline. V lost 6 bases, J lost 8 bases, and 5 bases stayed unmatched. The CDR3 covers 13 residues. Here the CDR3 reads CASRAGTGGGYTF. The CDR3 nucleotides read TGTGCCAGCAGAGCCGGGACAGGGGGAGGCTACACCTTC. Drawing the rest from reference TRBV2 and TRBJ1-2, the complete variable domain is EPEVTQTPSHQVTQMGQEVILRCVPISNHLYFYWYRQILGQKVEFLVSFYNNEISEKSEIFDDQFSVERPDGSNFTLKIRSTKLEDSAMYFCASRAGTGGGYTFGSGTRLTVV.

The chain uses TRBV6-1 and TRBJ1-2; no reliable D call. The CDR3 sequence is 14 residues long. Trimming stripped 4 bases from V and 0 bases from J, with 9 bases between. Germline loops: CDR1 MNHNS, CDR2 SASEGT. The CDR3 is CASSVWQANYGYTF. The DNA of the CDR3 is TGTGCCAGCAGTGTGTGGCAGGCTAACTATGGCTACACCTTC.

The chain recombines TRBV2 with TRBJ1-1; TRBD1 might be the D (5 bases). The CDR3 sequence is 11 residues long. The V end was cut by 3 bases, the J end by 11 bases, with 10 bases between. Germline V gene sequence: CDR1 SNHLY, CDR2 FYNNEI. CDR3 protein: CASSEEGRAFF. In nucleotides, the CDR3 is TGTGCCAGCAGTGAGGAGGGGAGGGCTTTCTTT. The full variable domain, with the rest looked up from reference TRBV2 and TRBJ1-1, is EPEVTQTPSHQVTQMGQEVILRCVPISNHLYFYWYRQILGQKVEFLVSFYNNEISEKSEIFDDQFSVERPDGSNFTLKIRSTKLEDSAMYFCASSEEGRAFFGQGTRLTVV.

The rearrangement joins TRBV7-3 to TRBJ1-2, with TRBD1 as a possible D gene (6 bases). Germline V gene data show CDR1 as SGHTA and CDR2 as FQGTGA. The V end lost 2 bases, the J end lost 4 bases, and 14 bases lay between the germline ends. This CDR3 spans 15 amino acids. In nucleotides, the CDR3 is TGTGCCAGCAGCTTAGGGGGCGCGGAGGGCTATGGCTACACCTTC. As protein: CASSLGGAEGYGYTF.

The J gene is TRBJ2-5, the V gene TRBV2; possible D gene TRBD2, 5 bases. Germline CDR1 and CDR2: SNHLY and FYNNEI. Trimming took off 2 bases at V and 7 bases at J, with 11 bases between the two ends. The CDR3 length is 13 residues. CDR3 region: CASSERGLATQYF. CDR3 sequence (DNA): TGTGCCAGCAGTGAAAGAGGGTTGGCGACCCAGTACTTC.

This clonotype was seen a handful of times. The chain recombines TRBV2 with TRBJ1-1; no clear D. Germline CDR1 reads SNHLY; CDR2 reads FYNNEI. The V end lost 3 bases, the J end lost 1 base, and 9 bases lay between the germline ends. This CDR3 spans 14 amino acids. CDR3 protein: CASSDDFRNTEAFF. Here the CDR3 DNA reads TGTGCCAGCAGTGACGATTTTAGGAACACTGAAGCTTTCTTT. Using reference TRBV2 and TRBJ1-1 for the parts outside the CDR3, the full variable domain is EPEVTQTPSHQVTQMGQEVILRCVPISNHLYFYWYRQILGQKVEFLVSFYNNEISEKSEIFDDQFSVERPDGSNFTLKIRSTKLEDSAMYFCASSDDFRNTEAFFGQGTRLTVV.

The CDR3 bases are TGTGCCACCAGCAGGCCCCCCCAGGATCAGGGCTACACCTTC. Amino acid sequence: CATSRPPQDQGYTF. V and J are TRBV15 and TRBJ1-2, with D unresolved. The V gene lost 3 bases and the J gene lost 8 bases, with 16 bases spanning the gap. This CDR3 comprises 14 residues. The germline V gene has CDR1 LNHNV and CDR2 YYDKDF (reference sequence).

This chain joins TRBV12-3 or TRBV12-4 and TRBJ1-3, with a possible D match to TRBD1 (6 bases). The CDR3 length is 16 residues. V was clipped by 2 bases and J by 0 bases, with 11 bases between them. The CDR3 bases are TGTGCCAGCAGTTTACATTGGACAGACTCTGGAAACACCATATATTTT. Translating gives CASSLHWTDSGNTIYF.